One T cell receptor (beta chain) is described in this entry. Time point meaning: baseline, week 1 (first vaccination visit). Regarding treatment: pre-vaccination baseline after standard-of-care therapy. Every donor had a new WHO grade 3 or 4 astrocytoma that was IDH1-mutant, with loss of nuclear ATRX. This record belongs to a study of a mutant IDH1 vaccine in newly diagnosed glioma. Data came from immunoSEQ multiplex PCR; TCRdb stores just in-frame clones and leaves some out. The sample has tens of thousands of clones, 65% to 80% seen once; the top ten hold roughly 1.9%. The sample in question was PBMCs, obtained from a glioma patient treated with radiotherapy, temozolomide or both. The sequence was obtained from a woman in her thirties or forties with glioma.

Here the CDR3 reads CATSRDAGTGNTIYF. For the CDR3, the DNA is TGTGCCACCAGCAGAGATGCCGGGACAGGAAACACCATATATTTT. This rearrangement joins TRBV15 to TRBJ1-3, with a possible D match to TRBD1 (6 bases). The CDR3 consists of 15 residues. Germline CDR1 and CDR2: LNHNV and YYDKDF (reference sequence). V dropped 0 bases and J dropped 4 bases, with 10 bases sitting between them.